This TCR beta chain was profiled in a study of T cells in localized non-small cell lung cancer. Study-wide results and caveats: A median approximately 61 of the top 100 tumor clones appeared in adjacent lung. A single tumor region was sequenced, leaving heterogeneity possible.

Sequenced by immunoSEQ multiplex PCR; TCRdb stores in-frame clones only, minus some. The sample includes tens of thousands of clones, about 92% of them seen just once. A word on this clone: Antigen: not known.

V lost 5 bases and J 4 bases, leaving 14 bases between the germline ends. Germline values: CDR1 MNHEY, CDR2 SMNVEV (reference sequence). This CDR3 region has 14 residues. This sequence joins TRBV27 and TRBJ1-1; D perhaps matches TRBD1 (5 bases). The specimen comprised peripheral blood, sampled before any cancer treatment. The sequence came from a woman between 35 and 75 years old with stage I lung adenocarcinoma. DNA for the CDR3: TGTGCCAGCAGTCTCGATATTAGGGGCACTGAAGCTTTCTTT. Its protein is CASSLDIRGTEAFF.